Listed here is a single T cell receptor (beta chain). Amplification used 60 Vbeta primers and 13 Jbeta primers. Data came from immunoSEQ multiplex PCR; TCRdb stores just in-frame clones and leaves some out. The table has about 120,000 clones, over 6.5% seen once. The sample comes from a study of cytomegalovirus exposure and HLA in healthy donors. Germline lookup yields CDR1 WNHNN and CDR2 SYGVQD (reference sequence). The junction had 4 bases not matched to a gene; V was cut back by 3 bases and J by 5 bases. The CDR3 covers 15 residues. This TCR derives from a middle-aged woman in good health and CMV-seropositive. The chain uses TRBV10-1 and TRBJ2-1; 10 bases fit TRBD2. The sample comprised PBMCs. The DNA of the CDR3 is TGCGCCAGCAGTGACGGACTAGCGGTGAACAATGAGCAGTTCTTC. As protein: CASSDGLAVNNEQFF.